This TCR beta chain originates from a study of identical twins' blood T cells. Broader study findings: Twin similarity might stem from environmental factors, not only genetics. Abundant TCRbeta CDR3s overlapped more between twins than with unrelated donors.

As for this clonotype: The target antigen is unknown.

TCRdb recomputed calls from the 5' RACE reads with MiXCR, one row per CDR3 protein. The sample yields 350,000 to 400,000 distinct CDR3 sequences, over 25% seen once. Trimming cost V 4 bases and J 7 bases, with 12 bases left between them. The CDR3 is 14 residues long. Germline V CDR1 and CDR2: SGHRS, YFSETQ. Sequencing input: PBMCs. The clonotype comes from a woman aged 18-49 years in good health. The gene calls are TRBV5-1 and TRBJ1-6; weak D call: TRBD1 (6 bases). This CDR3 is CASSPRTVNSPLHF. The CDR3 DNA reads TGCGCCAGCAGCCCTAGGACAGTAAATTCACCCCTCCACTTT.